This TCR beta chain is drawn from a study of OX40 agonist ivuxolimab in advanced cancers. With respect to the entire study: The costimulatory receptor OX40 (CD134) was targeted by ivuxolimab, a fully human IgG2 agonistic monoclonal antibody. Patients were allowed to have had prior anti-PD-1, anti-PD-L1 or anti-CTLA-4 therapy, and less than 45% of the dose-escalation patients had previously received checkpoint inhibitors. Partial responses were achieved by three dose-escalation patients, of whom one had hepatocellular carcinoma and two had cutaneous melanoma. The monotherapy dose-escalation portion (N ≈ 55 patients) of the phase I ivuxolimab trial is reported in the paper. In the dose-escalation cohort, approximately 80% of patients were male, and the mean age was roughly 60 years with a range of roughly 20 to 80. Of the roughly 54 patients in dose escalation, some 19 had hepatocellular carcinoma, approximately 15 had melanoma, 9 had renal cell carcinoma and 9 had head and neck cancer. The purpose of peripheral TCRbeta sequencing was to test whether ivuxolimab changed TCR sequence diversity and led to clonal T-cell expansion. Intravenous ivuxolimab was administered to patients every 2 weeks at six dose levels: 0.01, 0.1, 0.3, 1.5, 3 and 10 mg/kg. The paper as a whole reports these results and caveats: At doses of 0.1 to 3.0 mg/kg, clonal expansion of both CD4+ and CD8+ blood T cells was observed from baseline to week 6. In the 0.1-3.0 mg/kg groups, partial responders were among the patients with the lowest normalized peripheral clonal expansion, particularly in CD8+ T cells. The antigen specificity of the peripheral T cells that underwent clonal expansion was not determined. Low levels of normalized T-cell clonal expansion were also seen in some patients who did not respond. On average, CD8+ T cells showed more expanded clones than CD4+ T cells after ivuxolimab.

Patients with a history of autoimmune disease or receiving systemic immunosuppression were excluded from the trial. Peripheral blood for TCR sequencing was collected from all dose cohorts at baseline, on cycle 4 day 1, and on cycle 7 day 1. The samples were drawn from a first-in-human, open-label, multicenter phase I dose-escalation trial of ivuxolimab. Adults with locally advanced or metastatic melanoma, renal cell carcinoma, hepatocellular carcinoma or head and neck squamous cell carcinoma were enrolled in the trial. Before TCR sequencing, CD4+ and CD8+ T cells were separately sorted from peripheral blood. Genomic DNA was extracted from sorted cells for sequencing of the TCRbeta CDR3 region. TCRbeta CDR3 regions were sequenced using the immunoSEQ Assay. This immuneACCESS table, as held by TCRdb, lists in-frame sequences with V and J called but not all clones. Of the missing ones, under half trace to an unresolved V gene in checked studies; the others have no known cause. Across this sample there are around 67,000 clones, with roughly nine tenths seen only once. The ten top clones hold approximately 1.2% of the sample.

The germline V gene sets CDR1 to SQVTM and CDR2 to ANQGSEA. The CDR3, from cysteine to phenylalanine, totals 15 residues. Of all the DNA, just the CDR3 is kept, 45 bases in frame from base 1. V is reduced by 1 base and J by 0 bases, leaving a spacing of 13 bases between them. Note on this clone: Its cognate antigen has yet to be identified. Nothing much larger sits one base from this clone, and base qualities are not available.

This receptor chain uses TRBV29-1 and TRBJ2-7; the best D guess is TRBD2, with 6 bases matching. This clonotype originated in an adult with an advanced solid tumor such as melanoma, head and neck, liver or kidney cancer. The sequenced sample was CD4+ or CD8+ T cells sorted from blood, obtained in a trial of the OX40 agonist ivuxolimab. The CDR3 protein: CSVEVGRGSSYEQYF. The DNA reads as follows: TGCAGCGTTGAAGTCGGGCGGGGCAGCTCCTACGAGCAGTACTTC.